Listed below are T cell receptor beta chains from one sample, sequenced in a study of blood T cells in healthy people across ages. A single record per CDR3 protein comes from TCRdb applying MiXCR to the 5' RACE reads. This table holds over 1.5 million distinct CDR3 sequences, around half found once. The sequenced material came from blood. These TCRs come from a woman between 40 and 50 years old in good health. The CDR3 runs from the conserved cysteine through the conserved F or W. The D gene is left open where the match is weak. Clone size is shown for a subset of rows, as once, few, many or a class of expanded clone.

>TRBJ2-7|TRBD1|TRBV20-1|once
TGCAGTGCTAGAGATCCGGAGACAGGGCCCTACGAGCAGTACTTC
CSARDPETGPYEQYF
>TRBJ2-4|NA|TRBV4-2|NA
TGTGCCAGCAGCCTCGATTTACTAGCCTTGGACATTCAGTACTTC
CASSLDLLALDIQYF
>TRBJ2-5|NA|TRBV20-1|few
TGCAGTGCTAGAGATGTGACAGCCATCGGGTACTTC
CSARDVTAIGYF
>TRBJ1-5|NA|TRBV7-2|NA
TGTGCCAGCAGCTTAGCGGGTTGGCCCCAGCATTTT
CASSLAGWPQHF
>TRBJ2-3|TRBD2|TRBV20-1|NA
TGCAGTGCCTTCCCACGCGGGGGGGAGTATTTT
CSAFPRGGEYF
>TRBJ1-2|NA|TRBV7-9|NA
TGTGCCAGCAGCTTAACATCGCCGGAAGGAGGTGGAGGCTACACCTTC
CASSLTSPEGGGGYTF
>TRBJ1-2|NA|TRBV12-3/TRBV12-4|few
TGTGCCAGCAGGGAGACTCGGTGGATGCTTTTGGCTTATGGCTACACCTTC
CASRETRWMLLAYGYTF
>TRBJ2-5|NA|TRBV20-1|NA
TGCAGTGCTGTCTGGAAGACCCAGTACTTC
CSAVWKTQYF
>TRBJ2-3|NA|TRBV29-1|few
TGCAGCGTTGCCCCAGAGAGGGGTACAGATACGCAGTATTTT
CSVAPERGTDTQYF
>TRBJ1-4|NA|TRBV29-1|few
TGCAGCTTCGGAGATAATGAAAAACTGTTTTTT
CSFGDNEKLFF
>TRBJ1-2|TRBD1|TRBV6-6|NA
TGTGCCAGCAGAGTTGGGACAGGGGGCGAATCTAACTATGGCTACACCTTC
CASRVGTGGESNYGYTF
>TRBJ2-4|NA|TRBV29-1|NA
TGCAGCGTTGAATCGGGACCCAAAAACATTCAGTACTTC
CSVESGPKNIQYF
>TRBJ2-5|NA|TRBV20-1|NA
TGCAGTGCCCGTGGACAGCCTCCTCAAGAGACCCAGTACTTC
CSARGQPPQETQYF
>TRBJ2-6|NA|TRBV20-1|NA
TGCAGTGCTAGAGATGGCAGGGAAAGCTCTGGGGCCAACGTCCTGACTTTC
CSARDGRESSGANVLTF
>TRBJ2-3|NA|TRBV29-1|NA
TGCAGCGTTGTCCGGGACCATAGATCTAGCACAGATACGCAGTATTTT
CSVVRDHRSSTDTQYF
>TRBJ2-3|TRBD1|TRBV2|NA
TGTGCCAGCGGGAGGACAGGGGAAGGGGATACGCAGTATTTT
CASGRTGEGDTQYF
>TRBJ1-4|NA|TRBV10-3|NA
TGTGCCATCGGGGATGAGGGATTGAATGAAAAACTGTTTTTT
CAIGDEGLNEKLFF
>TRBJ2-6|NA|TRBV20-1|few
TGCAGTTCTTGGACAGCCTCTGGGGCCAACGTCCTGACTTTC
CSSWTASGANVLTF
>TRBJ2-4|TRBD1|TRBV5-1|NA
TGCGCCAGCAGCTTGGGTGACAGGGAAGAGGACATTCAGTACTTC
CASSLGDREEDIQYF
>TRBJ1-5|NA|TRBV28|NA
TGTGCCAGCACCCCTCTCGGCAATCAGCCCCAGCATTTT
CASTPLGNQPQHF
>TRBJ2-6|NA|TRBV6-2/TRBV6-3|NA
TGTGCCAGCAGTACACCGGACCTGTCTGGGGCCAACGTCCTGACTTTC
CASSTPDLSGANVLTF
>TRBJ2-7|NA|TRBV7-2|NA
TGTGCCAGCAGCTTACGCCCGGGAGTAGGAAACTACGAGCAGTACTTC
CASSLRPGVGNYEQYF
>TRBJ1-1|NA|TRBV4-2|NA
TGTGCCAGCATTCGTTCGTGGACTGAAGCTTTCTTT
CASIRSWTEAFF
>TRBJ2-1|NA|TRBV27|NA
TGTGCCAGCAGTACGAATACAGGACATGAGCAGTTCTTC
CASSTNTGHEQFF
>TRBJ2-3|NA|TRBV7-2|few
TGTGCCAGCTCGGGGAGCGCCGTAGGCAGGGGCACAGATACGCAGTATTTT
CASSGSAVGRGTDTQYF
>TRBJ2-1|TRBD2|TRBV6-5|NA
TGTGCCAGCTCCCGTAGCGGGGAGATCAATGAGCAGTTCTTC
CASSRSGEINEQFF
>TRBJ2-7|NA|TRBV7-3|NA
TGTGCCAGCAGCTTATTCCAGGGCCGCGAGCAGTACTTC
CASSLFQGREQYF
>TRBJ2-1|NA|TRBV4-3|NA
TGCGCCAGCAGCCAAGTAATGGACGGGTCCTACAGTGAGCAGTTCTTC
CASSQVMDGSYSEQFF
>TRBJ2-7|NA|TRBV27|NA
TGTGCCAGCAGTGAGCACCGGGGGTACTCCTACGAGCAGTACTTC
CASSEHRGYSYEQYF
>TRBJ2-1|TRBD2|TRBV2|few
TGTGCCAGCAACCTAGCGGGGGATGAGCAGTTCTTC
CASNLAGDEQFF
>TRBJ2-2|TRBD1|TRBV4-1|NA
TGCGCCAGCAGCCTCGCCGGGACAGGGGGTGTTGGCGGGGAGCTGTTTTTT
CASSLAGTGGVGGELFF
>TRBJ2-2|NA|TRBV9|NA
TGTGCCAGCAGCGTAGTGGATATTGTGGACACCGGGGAGCTGTTTTTT
CASSVVDIVDTGELFF
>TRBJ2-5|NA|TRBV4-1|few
TGCGCCAGCAGCCGGCCCGCGGGCGTGGGAGAGACCCAGTACTTC
CASSRPAGVGETQYF
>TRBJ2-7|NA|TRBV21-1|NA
TGTGCCAGCAGCAGCTCCCTAGGAGCCTACGAGCAGTACTTC
CASSSSLGAYEQYF
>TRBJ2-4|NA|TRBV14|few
TGTGCCAGCAGCCAAGACGTTGTGGGTAGGGAGCAGTACTTC
CASSQDVVGREQYF
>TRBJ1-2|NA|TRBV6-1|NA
TGTGCCAGCAGGGACAGTTCCATTTCTCTCTATGGCTACACCTTC
CASRDSSISLYGYTF
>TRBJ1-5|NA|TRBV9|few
TGTGCCAGCAGCGCCGGGGGTAGCAATCAGCCCCAGCATTTT
CASSAGGSNQPQHF
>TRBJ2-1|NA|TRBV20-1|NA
TGCAGCCTAGGGGGGCCCAATGAGCAGTTCTTC
CSLGGPNEQFF
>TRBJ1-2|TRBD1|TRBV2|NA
TGTGCCAGCAGTGAATATCGTCCAGGACAGGCCAACTATGGCTACACCTTC
CASSEYRPGQANYGYTF
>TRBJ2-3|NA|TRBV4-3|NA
TGCGCCAGCAGCCAAGAGGTACGCACAGATACGCAGTATTTT
CASSQEVRTDTQYF
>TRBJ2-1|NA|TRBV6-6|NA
TGTGCCAGCAGCCTGGGGGGGGCGGAGAATGAGCAGTTCTTC
CASSLGGAENEQFF
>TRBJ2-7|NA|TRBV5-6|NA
TGTGCCAGCAGCTTGATGGAGGCTGGATGGTCCTACGAGCAGTACTTC
CASSLMEAGWSYEQYF
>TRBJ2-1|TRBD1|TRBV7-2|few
TGTGCCAGCAGCTCTGGACAGGGCTGGTACAATGAGCAGTTCTTC
CASSSGQGWYNEQFF
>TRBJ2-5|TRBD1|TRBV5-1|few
TGCGCCAGCAGCTTGGGGACAGGGCCCCTGCCCCACGAGACCCAGTACTTC
CASSLGTGPLPHETQYF
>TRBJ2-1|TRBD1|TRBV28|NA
TGTGCCAGCAGTCCCGTCCGGGACAGGGCGTACAATGAGCAGTTCTTC
CASSPVRDRAYNEQFF
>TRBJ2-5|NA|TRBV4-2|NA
TGTGCCAGCAGCCAACCCTCGGTCGGACGGGGGCAGCAAGAGACCCAGTACTTC
CASSQPSVGRGQQETQYF